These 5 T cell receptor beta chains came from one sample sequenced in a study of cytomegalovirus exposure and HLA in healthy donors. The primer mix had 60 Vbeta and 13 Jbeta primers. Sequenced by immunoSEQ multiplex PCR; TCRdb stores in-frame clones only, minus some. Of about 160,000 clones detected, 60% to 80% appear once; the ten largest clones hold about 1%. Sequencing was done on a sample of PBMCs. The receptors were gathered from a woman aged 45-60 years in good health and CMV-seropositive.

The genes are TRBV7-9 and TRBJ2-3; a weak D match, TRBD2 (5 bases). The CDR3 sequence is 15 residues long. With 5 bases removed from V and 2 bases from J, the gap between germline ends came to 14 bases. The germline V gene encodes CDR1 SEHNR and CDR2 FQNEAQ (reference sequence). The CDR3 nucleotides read TGTGCCAGCAGCCCAGAGGGTCTTCACACAGATACGCAGTATTTT. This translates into CASSPEGLHTDTQYF.

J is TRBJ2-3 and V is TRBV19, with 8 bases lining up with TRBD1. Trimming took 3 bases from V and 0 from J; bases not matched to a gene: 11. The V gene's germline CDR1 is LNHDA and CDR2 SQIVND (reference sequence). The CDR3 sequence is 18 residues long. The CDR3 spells CASSISSTGGASTDTQYF. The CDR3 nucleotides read TGTGCCAGTAGTATCTCCTCTACAGGGGGAGCTAGCACAGATACGCAGTATTTT.

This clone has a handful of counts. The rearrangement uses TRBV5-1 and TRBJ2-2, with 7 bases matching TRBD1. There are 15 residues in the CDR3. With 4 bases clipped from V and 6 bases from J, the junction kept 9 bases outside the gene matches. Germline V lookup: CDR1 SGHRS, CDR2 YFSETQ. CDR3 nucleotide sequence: TGCGCCAGCAGCCTGGAACCGACAGGGCCCGGGGAGCTGTTTTTT. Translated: CASSLEPTGPGELFF.

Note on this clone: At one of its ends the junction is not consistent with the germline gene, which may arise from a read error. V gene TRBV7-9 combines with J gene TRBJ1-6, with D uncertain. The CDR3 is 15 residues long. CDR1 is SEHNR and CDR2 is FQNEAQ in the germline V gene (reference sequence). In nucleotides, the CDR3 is TGTGCCAGCAGCTTAGCCGGGGAGAAGAATTCACCCTTCCACTTT. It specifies CASSLAGEKNSPFHF.

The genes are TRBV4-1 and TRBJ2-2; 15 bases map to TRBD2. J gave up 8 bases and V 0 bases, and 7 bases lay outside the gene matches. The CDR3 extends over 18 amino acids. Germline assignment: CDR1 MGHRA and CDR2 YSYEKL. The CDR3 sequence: CASSQESGLAGGHGELFF. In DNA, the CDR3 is TGCGCCAGCAGCCAAGAATCAGGACTAGCGGGAGGGCATGGGGAGCTGTTTTTT.